This is a list of T cell receptor beta chains from one sample in a study of blood T cell repertoires in COVID-19. Sequenced by immunoSEQ multiplex PCR; TCRdb stores in-frame clones only, minus some. The sample lists approximately 200,000 clones, over 80% occurring once. The sequenced sample consisted of PBMCs or T cells enriched from blood (not recorded which). These receptors were taken from a man aged 18 to 30 with acute COVID-19. CDR3s include the opening cysteine and the closing phenylalanine or tryptophan. A D gene is named only where the DNA matches it firmly. Expanded clones are given a class, and other clones once, few, many or no size at all.

clone_size: .; d_call: .; cdr3_length: 16; v_call: TRBV7-9; j_call: TRBJ1-3; cdr3_nt: TGTGCCAGCAGCTTAGGGAGGGGACCCTCTGGAAACACCATATATTTT; cdr3_aa: CASSLGRGPSGNTIYF
clone_size: .; d_call: TRBD1; cdr3_length: 15; v_call: TRBV28; j_call: TRBJ2-7; cdr3_nt: TGTGCCAGCAGCCCCGGGACAGGGCTTTTCAACGAGCAGTACTTC; cdr3_aa: CASSPGTGLFNEQYF
clone_size: .; d_call: TRBD2; cdr3_length: 14; v_call: TRBV9; j_call: TRBJ2-7; cdr3_nt: TGTGCCAGCAGCGCATCGACTAGCGGCTACGAGCAGTACTTC; cdr3_aa: CASSASTSGYEQYF
clone_size: many; d_call: TRBD1; cdr3_length: 14; v_call: TRBV19; j_call: TRBJ2-3; cdr3_nt: TGTGCCAGTAGGACGACAGGGGGCACAGATACGCAGTATTTT; cdr3_aa: CASRTTGGTDTQYF
clone_size: .; d_call: .; cdr3_length: 14; v_call: TRBV30; j_call: TRBJ2-3; cdr3_nt: TGTGCCTGGAGTGCCGTAGGGGCACCAGATACGCAGTATTTT; cdr3_aa: CAWSAVGAPDTQYF
clone_size: .; d_call: .; cdr3_length: 15; v_call: TRBV5-1; j_call: TRBJ1-4; cdr3_nt: TGCGCCAGCACCCTGTGGGGGCAGGGTAGCGAAAAACTGTTTTTT; cdr3_aa: CASTLWGQGSEKLFF
clone_size: many; d_call: .; cdr3_length: 17; v_call: TRBV27; j_call: TRBJ1-6; cdr3_nt: TGTGCCAGCAGTTCAGGGAACCCCTACTCCTATAATTCACCCCTCCACTTT; cdr3_aa: CASSSGNPYSYNSPLHF
clone_size: .; d_call: TRBD2; cdr3_length: 15; v_call: TRBV5-4; j_call: TRBJ2-1; cdr3_nt: TGTGCCAGCAGCCCCGCTAGCGGGAGGGCCGGTGAGCAGTTCTTC; cdr3_aa: CASSPASGRAGEQFF
clone_size: .; d_call: .; cdr3_length: 15; v_call: TRBV28; j_call: TRBJ2-7; cdr3_nt: TGTGCCAGCAGTTTAGACTCCATTACTGCCTACGAGCAGTACTTC; cdr3_aa: CASSLDSITAYEQYF
clone_size: once; d_call: .; cdr3_length: 16; v_call: TRBV3-1/TRBV3-2; j_call: TRBJ2-7; cdr3_nt: TGTGCCAGCAGCCGTCCCCCCCGGGACACGTCCTACGAGCAGTACTTC; cdr3_aa: CASSRPPRDTSYEQYF
clone_size: .; d_call: TRBD2; cdr3_length: 15; v_call: TRBV9; j_call: TRBJ2-5; cdr3_nt: TGTGCCAGCAGCGCCCGGGAGGGGGAGTATGGGACCCAGTACTTC; cdr3_aa: CASSAREGEYGTQYF
clone_size: few; d_call: TRBD1; cdr3_length: 13; v_call: TRBV30; j_call: TRBJ1-2; cdr3_nt: TGTGCCTGGACCGGACAGGGGGCCGGCGGCTACACCTTC; cdr3_aa: CAWTGQGAGGYTF
clone_size: .; d_call: .; cdr3_length: 12; v_call: TRBV7-9; j_call: TRBJ2-1; cdr3_nt: TGTGCCAGCAGCCCCGAGCGGGATGAGCAGTTCTTC; cdr3_aa: CASSPERDEQFF
clone_size: .; d_call: .; cdr3_length: 11; v_call: TRBV7-9; j_call: TRBJ1-6; cdr3_nt: TGTGCCAGCAGCCCCCTGTCACCCCTCCACTTT; cdr3_aa: CASSPLSPLHF
clone_size: .; d_call: .; cdr3_length: 15; v_call: TRBV4-1; j_call: TRBJ1-6; cdr3_nt: TGCGCCAGCAGCCAAGATACCAGGTTAAATTCACCCCTCCACTTT; cdr3_aa: CASSQDTRLNSPLHF
clone_size: .; d_call: TRBD1; cdr3_length: 14; v_call: TRBV5-5; j_call: TRBJ2-7; cdr3_nt: TGTGCCAGCAGCCCGGGACAGGCCTCCTACGAGCAGTACTTC; cdr3_aa: CASSPGQASYEQYF
clone_size: .; d_call: .; cdr3_length: 15; v_call: TRBV11-3; j_call: TRBJ2-2; cdr3_nt: TGTGCCAGCAGCCCCAGGACTCCCAACACCGGGGAGCTGTTTTTT; cdr3_aa: CASSPRTPNTGELFF
clone_size: .; d_call: TRBD2; cdr3_length: 15; v_call: TRBV4-1; j_call: TRBJ2-7; cdr3_nt: TGCGCCAGCAGCCAAGCTACTAGCGGTAACTACGAGCAGTACTTC; cdr3_aa: CASSQATSGNYEQYF
clone_size: .; d_call: .; cdr3_length: 15; v_call: TRBV5-1; j_call: TRBJ2-2; cdr3_nt: TGCGCCAGCACCCGGGACATCGGAATTCCCGGGGAGCTGTTTTTT; cdr3_aa: CASTRDIGIPGELFF
clone_size: .; d_call: .; cdr3_length: 13; v_call: TRBV24-1; j_call: TRBJ1-1; cdr3_nt: TGTGCCACCAGTGATTTAGGGGGCACTGAAGCTTTCTTT; cdr3_aa: CATSDLGGTEAFF
clone_size: .; d_call: TRBD2; cdr3_length: 17; v_call: TRBV19; j_call: TRBJ2-1; cdr3_nt: TGTGCCAGTAGTATAGCTAGCGGGAGGACATCCTACAATGAGCAGTTCTTC; cdr3_aa: CASSIASGRTSYNEQFF
clone_size: once; d_call: .; cdr3_length: 16; v_call: TRBV6-5; j_call: TRBJ1-6; cdr3_nt: TGTGCCAGCAGTTACGCGGAGAGCTCCTATAATTCACCCCTCCACTTT; cdr3_aa: CASSYAESSYNSPLHF
clone_size: .; d_call: .; cdr3_length: 15; v_call: TRBV27; j_call: TRBJ2-5; cdr3_nt: TGTGCCAGCAGTTTAAGAGGGGCAGGGAGGGAGACCCAGTACTTC; cdr3_aa: CASSLRGAGRETQYF
clone_size: once; d_call: .; cdr3_length: 15; v_call: TRBV11-3; j_call: TRBJ2-1; cdr3_nt: TGTGCCAGCAGCTTAGCCCCCTTTCGCGGCAATGAGCAGTTCTTC; cdr3_aa: CASSLAPFRGNEQFF
clone_size: .; d_call: .; cdr3_length: 18; v_call: TRBV10-2; j_call: TRBJ1-5; cdr3_nt: TGCGCCAGCAGTACTACCGGGGAAAGAGAGGGTAGCAATCAGCCCCAGCATTTT; cdr3_aa: CASSTTGEREGSNQPQHF
clone_size: .; d_call: TRBD2; cdr3_length: 13; v_call: TRBV29-1; j_call: TRBJ2-7; cdr3_nt: TGCAGCGTTGGTACTAGCGGACCCTACGAGCAGTACTTC; cdr3_aa: CSVGTSGPYEQYF
clone_size: .; d_call: .; cdr3_length: 14; v_call: TRBV3-1/TRBV3-2; j_call: TRBJ1-1; cdr3_nt: TGTGCCAGCGGTACGACAGGACTGAACACTGAAGCTTTCTTT; cdr3_aa: CASGTTGLNTEAFF
clone_size: .; d_call: TRBD2; cdr3_length: 15; v_call: TRBV7-9; j_call: TRBJ2-7; cdr3_nt: TGTGCCAGCAGCTTAATAGCGGGAGGGAAAAGCGAGCAGTACTTC; cdr3_aa: CASSLIAGGKSEQYF
clone_size: .; d_call: .; cdr3_length: 13; v_call: TRBV30; j_call: TRBJ1-4; cdr3_nt: TGTGCCTGGAGTTCCGCAACTAATGAAAAACTGTTTTTT; cdr3_aa: CAWSSATNEKLFF
clone_size: few; d_call: TRBD1; cdr3_length: 11; v_call: TRBV20-1; j_call: TRBJ2-7; cdr3_nt: TGCAGTGCTGACAGGGATAACGAGCAGTACTTC; cdr3_aa: CSADRDNEQYF
clone_size: .; d_call: TRBD2; cdr3_length: 13; v_call: TRBV6-5; j_call: TRBJ2-7; cdr3_nt: TGTGCCAGCAGTTACTCCTCGGGGGGCGAGCAGTACTTC; cdr3_aa: CASSYSSGGEQYF
clone_size: .; d_call: TRBD2; cdr3_length: 16; v_call: TRBV15; j_call: TRBJ2-7; cdr3_nt: TGTGCCACCAGCAGGGGCGGATGGCGGGAGGGATACGAGCAGTACTTC; cdr3_aa: CATSRGGWREGYEQYF
clone_size: .; d_call: TRBD2; cdr3_length: 14; v_call: TRBV28; j_call: TRBJ2-3; cdr3_nt: TGTGCCAGCAACGGGAGGGGGGTAGGAGATACGCAGTATTTT; cdr3_aa: CASNGRGVGDTQYF
clone_size: .; d_call: .; cdr3_length: 16; v_call: TRBV7-9; j_call: TRBJ2-3; cdr3_nt: TGTGCCAGCAGCCCAACCGGGACTTTAAGCACAGATACGCAGTATTTT; cdr3_aa: CASSPTGTLSTDTQYF
clone_size: .; d_call: .; cdr3_length: 13; v_call: TRBV28; j_call: TRBJ2-1; cdr3_nt: TGTGCCAGCATCTTACTAGGGGGAAATGAGCAGTTCTTC; cdr3_aa: CASILLGGNEQFF
clone_size: .; d_call: TRBD1; cdr3_length: 14; v_call: TRBV18; j_call: TRBJ1-5; cdr3_nt: TGTGCCAGCTCCCCCGGGACAGGGGATCAGCCCCAGCATTTT; cdr3_aa: CASSPGTGDQPQHF
clone_size: .; d_call: TRBD1; cdr3_length: 17; v_call: TRBV7-9; j_call: TRBJ1-4; cdr3_nt: TGTGCCAGCAGCTTAGTGGGCAGGGGGCTCACTAATGAAAAACTGTTTTTT; cdr3_aa: CASSLVGRGLTNEKLFF
clone_size: few; d_call: .; cdr3_length: 14; v_call: TRBV18; j_call: TRBJ1-2; cdr3_nt: TGTGCCAGCTCACCCGTCGCGGCAGACTATGGCTACACCTTC; cdr3_aa: CASSPVAADYGYTF
clone_size: .; d_call: .; cdr3_length: 13; v_call: TRBV28; j_call: TRBJ1-1; cdr3_nt: TGTGCCAGCTTTTCGGTCCTTGGAGGCGAAGCTTTCTTT; cdr3_aa: CASFSVLGGEAFF
clone_size: .; d_call: TRBD2; cdr3_length: 19; v_call: TRBV28; j_call: TRBJ2-5; cdr3_nt: TGTGCCAGCAGTGCGACCAGGACTAGCGGGCGCCGCCGAGAAGGGACCCAGTACTTC; cdr3_aa: CASSATRTSGRRREGTQYF
clone_size: .; d_call: TRBD1; cdr3_length: 14; v_call: TRBV28; j_call: TRBJ1-3; cdr3_nt: TGTGCCAGCAGTAGGGACAGGGCAGGAAACACCATATATTTT; cdr3_aa: CASSRDRAGNTIYF
clone_size: .; d_call: .; cdr3_length: 11; v_call: TRBV3-1/TRBV3-2; j_call: TRBJ2-5; cdr3_nt: TGTGCCAGCACGATAGGGGGGACCCAGTACTTC; cdr3_aa: CASTIGGTQYF
clone_size: .; d_call: .; cdr3_length: 14; v_call: TRBV7-9; j_call: TRBJ2-3; cdr3_nt: TGTGCCAGCAGCCCCCGACAGACCACAGATACGCAGTATTTT; cdr3_aa: CASSPRQTTDTQYF
clone_size: .; d_call: TRBD2; cdr3_length: 15; v_call: TRBV3-1/TRBV3-2; j_call: TRBJ2-7; cdr3_nt: TGTGCCAGCAGCCATCGGACTAGCGGCACCTACGAGCAGTACTTC; cdr3_aa: CASSHRTSGTYEQYF
clone_size: once; d_call: .; cdr3_length: 12; v_call: TRBV11-2; j_call: TRBJ2-3; cdr3_nt: TGTGCCAGCAGCTTAACAGGAGATACGCAGTATTTT; cdr3_aa: CASSLTGDTQYF
clone_size: .; d_call: .; cdr3_length: 13; v_call: TRBV7-2; j_call: TRBJ2-1; cdr3_nt: TGTGCCAGCAGTCCAAACAGCCGCGATGAGCAGTTCTTC; cdr3_aa: CASSPNSRDEQFF
clone_size: .; d_call: .; cdr3_length: 13; v_call: TRBV6-6; j_call: TRBJ2-2; cdr3_nt: TGTGCCAGCAGTTACATAGACACCGGGGAGCTGTTTTTT; cdr3_aa: CASSYIDTGELFF